The rows below give T cell receptor beta chains drawn from one sample of a study of post-analysis software for immune sequencing data. MiXCR, applied by TCRdb to the PCR reads, yields one record per CDR3 protein. The repertoire holds hundreds of thousands of distinct CDR3 sequences, with about 60% as singletons. Sequenced: blood. The receptors were gathered from a girl aged 2 to 10 with multiple sclerosis. The CDR3 runs from the conserved cysteine through the conserved F or W. A D gene is named only where the DNA matches it firmly. Clone size appears in some rows only: once, few, many, or a class for an expanded clone.

D gene: TRBD1; clone size: .; J gene: TRBJ2-3; V gene: TRBV6-5; CDR3 protein: CASSYTGGDTQYF; CDR3 DNA: TGTGCCAGCAGTTATACAGGGGGGGATACGCAGTATTTT
D gene: .; clone size: .; J gene: TRBJ2-7; V gene: TRBV6-5; CDR3 protein: CASGGTVYEQYF; CDR3 DNA: TGTGCCAGCGGGGGGACTGTCTACGAGCAGTACTTC
D gene: .; clone size: .; J gene: TRBJ2-3; V gene: TRBV4-3; CDR3 protein: CASSQAVGRPDTQYF; CDR3 DNA: TGCGCCAGCAGCCAAGCGGTCGGCCGCCCAGATACGCAGTATTTT
D gene: TRBD2; clone size: .; J gene: TRBJ2-5; V gene: TRBV20-1; CDR3 protein: CSASLAGAQETQYF; CDR3 DNA: TGCAGTGCTAGCCTAGCGGGGGCACAAGAGACCCAGTACTTC
D gene: .; clone size: .; J gene: TRBJ1-4; V gene: TRBV20-1; CDR3 protein: CSAATNEKLFF; CDR3 DNA: TGCAGTGCCGCGACTAATGAAAAACTGTTTTTT
D gene: .; clone size: .; J gene: TRBJ2-7; V gene: TRBV12-3/TRBV12-4; CDR3 protein: CASRRRDTGFEQYF; CDR3 DNA: TGTGCCAGCAGACGCCGGGACACCGGGTTCGAGCAGTACTTC
D gene: TRBD1; clone size: .; J gene: TRBJ2-7; V gene: TRBV5-1; CDR3 protein: CASSLEIGTGENEQYF; CDR3 DNA: TGCGCCAGCAGCTTGGAAATCGGGACAGGGGAGAACGAGCAGTACTTC
D gene: .; clone size: .; J gene: TRBJ1-1; V gene: TRBV7-8; CDR3 protein: CASSLKVLGTEAFF; CDR3 DNA: TGTGCCAGCAGCTTAAAAGTCTTAGGGACTGAAGCTTTCTTT
D gene: TRBD1; clone size: few; J gene: TRBJ1-2; V gene: TRBV9; CDR3 protein: CASSGGTGSLRNYGYTF; CDR3 DNA: TGTGCCAGCAGCGGGGGGACAGGCTCCCTTCGTAACTATGGCTACACCTTC
D gene: .; clone size: few; J gene: TRBJ2-1; V gene: TRBV9; CDR3 protein: CASSVALSHEQFF; CDR3 DNA: TGTGCCAGCAGCGTGGCCCTATCCCATGAGCAGTTCTTC
D gene: .; clone size: .; J gene: TRBJ2-1; V gene: TRBV29-1; CDR3 protein: CSVKKGGGDEQFF; CDR3 DNA: TGCAGCGTTAAGAAGGGGGGCGGCGATGAGCAGTTCTTC
D gene: .; clone size: .; J gene: TRBJ2-5; V gene: TRBV6-6; CDR3 protein: CASSYRDVETQYF; CDR3 DNA: TGTGCCAGCAGTTACAGGGATGTTGAGACCCAGTACTTC
D gene: TRBD2; clone size: .; J gene: TRBJ2-5; V gene: TRBV12-3/TRBV12-4; CDR3 protein: CASSLLGLAGGGTQYF; CDR3 DNA: TGTGCCAGCAGTTTACTGGGACTAGCGGGAGGCGGGACCCAGTACTTC
D gene: TRBD2; clone size: few; J gene: TRBJ2-1; V gene: TRBV20-1; CDR3 protein: CSARDYPVAGSWAYNEQFF; CDR3 DNA: TGCAGTGCTAGAGATTATCCGGTAGCGGGAAGCTGGGCATACAATGAGCAGTTCTTC
D gene: .; clone size: once; J gene: TRBJ1-2; V gene: TRBV6-5; CDR3 protein: CASRRQALANYGYTF; CDR3 DNA: TGTGCCAGCAGGCGACAGGCTTTAGCTAACTATGGCTACACCTTC
D gene: .; clone size: .; J gene: TRBJ2-5; V gene: TRBV7-2; CDR3 protein: CASRAWGLKETQYF; CDR3 DNA: TGTGCCAGCAGAGCATGGGGGTTAAAAGAGACCCAGTACTTC
D gene: .; clone size: few; J gene: TRBJ2-1; V gene: TRBV7-2; CDR3 protein: CASSSFAGYNEQFF; CDR3 DNA: TGTGCCAGCAGCTCGTTCGCAGGGTACAATGAGCAGTTCTTC
D gene: TRBD1; clone size: once; J gene: TRBJ1-2; V gene: TRBV28; CDR3 protein: CASSQDRVGYTF; CDR3 DNA: TGTGCCAGCAGTCAAGACAGGGTCGGCTACACCTTC
D gene: .; clone size: .; J gene: TRBJ2-1; V gene: TRBV4-1; CDR3 protein: CASSQDVSPLGQFF; CDR3 DNA: TGCGCCAGCAGCCAAGATGTGTCCCCATTAGGTCAGTTCTTC
D gene: .; clone size: .; J gene: TRBJ2-5; V gene: TRBV7-2; CDR3 protein: CASSLVAAGQETQYF; CDR3 DNA: TGTGCCAGCAGCTTAGTCGCCGCGGGGCAAGAGACCCAGTACTTC
D gene: .; clone size: .; J gene: TRBJ2-7; V gene: TRBV4-1; CDR3 protein: CASGQAQGHIYEQYF; CDR3 DNA: TGCGCCAGCGGCCAAGCCCAAGGTCACATCTACGAGCAGTACTTC
D gene: .; clone size: .; J gene: TRBJ2-6; V gene: TRBV5-1; CDR3 protein: CASSLVEGWWFGANVLTF; CDR3 DNA: TGCGCCAGCAGCTTGGTTGAGGGGTGGTGGTTCGGGGCCAACGTCCTGACTTTC
D gene: .; clone size: .; J gene: TRBJ2-5; V gene: TRBV2; CDR3 protein: CASSDRIETQYF; CDR3 DNA: TGTGCTAGCAGTGACAGGATAGAGACCCAGTACTTC
D gene: TRBD2; clone size: once; J gene: TRBJ2-1; V gene: TRBV5-1; CDR3 protein: CASSSGTSGRGGEQFF; CDR3 DNA: TGCGCCAGCAGCTCCGGGACTAGCGGGAGGGGAGGTGAGCAGTTCTTC
D gene: .; clone size: .; J gene: TRBJ2-2; V gene: TRBV6-5; CDR3 protein: CASSYSWGAGELFF; CDR3 DNA: TGTGCCAGCAGTTACTCATGGGGAGCCGGGGAGCTGTTTTTT
D gene: TRBD1; clone size: .; J gene: TRBJ2-1; V gene: TRBV12-3/TRBV12-4; CDR3 protein: CASSLSTGPSYNEQFF; CDR3 DNA: TGTGCCAGCAGTTTATCGACAGGGCCATCTTACAATGAGCAGTTCTTC
D gene: TRBD1; clone size: .; J gene: TRBJ1-5; V gene: TRBV6-5; CDR3 protein: CASRTSGQGAQHF; CDR3 DNA: TGTGCCAGCAGGACCTCGGGACAGGGAGCCCAGCATTTT
D gene: .; clone size: few; J gene: TRBJ2-4; V gene: TRBV5-5; CDR3 protein: CASSSGEIQYF; CDR3 DNA: TGTGCCAGCAGCTCGGGGGAGATTCAGTACTTC
D gene: .; clone size: few; J gene: TRBJ1-2; V gene: TRBV12-3/TRBV12-4; CDR3 protein: CASSLGHYGYTF; CDR3 DNA: TGTGCCAGCAGTTTAGGGCACTATGGCTACACCTTC
D gene: .; clone size: .; J gene: TRBJ2-1; V gene: TRBV12-3/TRBV12-4; CDR3 protein: CTSTAGKAEQFF; CDR3 DNA: TGTACCAGCACGGCCGGGAAAGCTGAGCAGTTCTTC
D gene: TRBD2; clone size: .; J gene: TRBJ2-1; V gene: TRBV12-3/TRBV12-4; CDR3 protein: CASSFGPSGRGEQFF; CDR3 DNA: TGTGCCAGCAGTTTTGGGCCTAGCGGGAGAGGTGAGCAGTTCTTC
D gene: .; clone size: .; J gene: TRBJ2-7; V gene: TRBV7-9; CDR3 protein: CASSLETENYEQYF; CDR3 DNA: TGTGCCAGCAGCTTAGAGACGGAAAACTACGAGCAGTACTTC
D gene: .; clone size: .; J gene: TRBJ1-2; V gene: TRBV6-2/TRBV6-3; CDR3 protein: CASGSGGTGYTF; CDR3 DNA: TGTGCCAGCGGCTCCGGGGGTACGGGCTACACCTTC